The clone carrying this T cell receptor (beta chain) was observed a few times. Its antigen is currently unknown. This specimen comes from a study of lymphopenia after photon versus proton radiotherapy. Notes on the study in general: After lymphocyte nadir, photon-treated repertoires showed oligoclonal expansion, especially CD8+ Temra. Photon-treated patients lost naive T cells and TCR diversity; proton-treated stayed stable. Better survival with proton therapy was suggested as possible, not demonstrated. A bigger post-nadir fall in TCR diversity correlated inversely with survival time in deceased patients.

Clones were read by immunoSEQ multiplex PCR, and TCRdb kept only the in-frame ones, dropping some. The data contain roughly 61,000 clones, roughly nine tenths of them singletons. Germline V gene lookup returns CDR1 SEHNR and CDR2 FQNEAQ (reference sequence). The germline V and J ends were trimmed by 3 bases and 8 bases, with 12 bases remaining between them. The CDR3 contains 13 residues. The TCR was taken from a man at least 80 years old with esophageal cancer. The chain combines TRBV7-9 with TRBJ2-3; no clear D. The sequenced sample was peripheral blood, obtained from a patient treated with proton-based radiotherapy. The CDR3 nucleotides read TGTGCCAGCAGCTTTCCGGACGTGGTTACGCAGTATTTT. Translated: CASSFPDVVTQYF.